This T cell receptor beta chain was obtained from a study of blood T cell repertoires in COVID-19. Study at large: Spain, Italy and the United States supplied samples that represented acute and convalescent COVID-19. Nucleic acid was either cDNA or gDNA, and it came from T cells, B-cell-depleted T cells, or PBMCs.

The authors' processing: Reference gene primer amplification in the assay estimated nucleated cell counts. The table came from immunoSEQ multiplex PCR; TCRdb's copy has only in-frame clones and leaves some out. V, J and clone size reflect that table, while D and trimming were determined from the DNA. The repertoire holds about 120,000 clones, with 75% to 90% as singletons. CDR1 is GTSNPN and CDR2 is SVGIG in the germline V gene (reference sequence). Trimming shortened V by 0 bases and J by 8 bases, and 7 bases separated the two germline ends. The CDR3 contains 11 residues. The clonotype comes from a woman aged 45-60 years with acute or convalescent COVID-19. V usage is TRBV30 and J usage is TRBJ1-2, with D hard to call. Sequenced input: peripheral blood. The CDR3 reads CAWSVLGGYTF. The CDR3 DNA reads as TGTGCCTGGAGTGTACTAGGAGGCTACACCTTC.